The rows below give T cell receptor beta chains drawn from one sample of a study of blood T cell repertoires in COVID-19. The protocol was immunoSEQ multiplex PCR, while the TCRdb copy is restricted to in-frame clones and leaves out a portion. The sample includes fewer than 300,000 clones, 70% to 90% seen only once; the top ten take roughly a sixth. Specimen: PBMCs or T cells enriched from blood (not recorded which). The receptors shown here come from a man aged 18 to 29 who had recovered from COVID-19. Both conserved end residues are part of each CDR3. Not every row has a clone size; where given, it reads once, few, many or a size class.

13	TRBV7-6	-	TRBJ1-1	CASSLVSTGEAFF
13	TRBV12-3/TRBV12-4	-	TRBJ1-1	CASRRGAATEAFF
14	TRBV5-6	-	TRBJ2-2	CASSLTGVTGELFF
13	TRBV9	few	TRBJ2-7	CASSRQEQYEQYF
19	TRBV6-6	-	TRBJ2-1	CASSSHRPVGQKAYNEQFF
14	TRBV28	many	TRBJ1-1	CASRQTLRNTEAFF
15	TRBV6-5	-	TRBJ1-2	CASSYPSQGIYGYTF
14	TRBV2	-	TRBJ2-2	CASSRLTNTGELFF
15	TRBV10-3	-	TRBJ2-4	CAIMDTGTGKNIQYF
15	TRBV3-1/TRBV3-2	-	TRBJ2-1	CASSQGVPLGNEQFF
17	TRBV29-1	-	TRBJ2-3	CSVISPPRPPSTDTQYF
18	TRBV7-6	-	TRBJ2-2	CASSLQRGGPGDTGELFF
16	TRBV5-1	once	TRBJ2-5	CASSYISGPAGETQYF
11	TRBV30	once	TRBJ1-2	CAWSPGGGYTF
11	TRBV30	-	TRBJ1-2	CAWTGAYGYTF
15	TRBV2	-	TRBJ2-3	CASSESSGQTDTQYF
14	TRBV7-9	-	TRBJ2-5	CASSPTSGQETQYF
16	TRBV5-1	-	TRBJ1-1	CASSLQTGQGGTEAFF
16	TRBV10-3	-	TRBJ2-7	CAISDPGQSSSYEQYF
17	TRBV15	-	TRBJ1-4	CATSRDLRTGGNEKLFF
14	TRBV5-6	-	TRBJ2-1	CASMRAGAGNEQFF
13	TRBV12-3/TRBV12-4	-	TRBJ1-2	CASSGTGVWGYTF
15	TRBV11-3	-	TRBJ2-1	CASSLDQAGDNEQFF
16	TRBV4-1	once	TRBJ2-1	CASSRGLAGRWNEQFF
15	TRBV6-4	-	TRBJ1-1	CASSAVGGSNTEAFF
18	TRBV24-1	-	TRBJ2-3	CATSAVGLAGTSTDTQYF
16	TRBV7-2	-	TRBJ1-3	CASSLNGRRLGSTIYF
17	TRBV7-9	-	TRBJ2-5	CASSLLAGGADQETQYF
11	TRBV20-1	-	TRBJ1-2	CSASQDYGYTF
17	TRBV4-1	-	TRBJ2-1	CASRLGLAGALGNEQFF
14	TRBV30	-	TRBJ1-4	CAWSRQGTNEKLFF
16	TRBV7-8	-	TRBJ2-3	CASSSGTSVYTDTQYF
15	TRBV7-6	-	TRBJ2-1	CASSLVLGAYNEQFF
18	TRBV15	-	TRBJ2-7	CATSRGPPTSGSAAEQYF
14	TRBV7-9	once	TRBJ1-5	CASSLLGEGWPQHF
15	TRBV18	-	TRBJ1-2	CASSPAGQGVYGYTF
15	TRBV5-1	-	TRBJ2-5	CASSSGAGEQETQYF
12	TRBV3-1/TRBV3-2	-	TRBJ2-7	CASSQVRLEQYF
15	TRBV13	-	TRBJ1-1	CASSLSGGRAQGAFF
15	TRBV27	-	TRBJ2-6	CASSLEGTGANVLTF
15	TRBV19	-	TRBJ2-5	CASSIGGSGGGTQYF
14	TRBV27	-	TRBJ1-2	CASSLRQVGYGYTF
12	TRBV11-2	-	TRBJ1-1	CASSPDRREAFF